The 7 T cell receptor beta chains below come from one sample, sequenced in a study of CD4+ T cells in melanoma (dated by TCRdb to about 2022). The method was the immunoSEQ multiplex PCR assay. Not all clones reach the TCRdb copy of this immuneACCESS table, which keeps in-frame sequences only. Checked studies attribute under half of the gap to unresolved V genes and leave the rest unexplained. This sample holds about 140,000 clones; around 90% were observed only once. The ten largest clones represent roughly 1.4% of the sample. These TCRs come from a human donor with melanoma.

DNA for the CDR3: TGTGCCAGCAGCTTCGGCCCTAATGAAAAACTGTTTTTT. This sequence encodes CASSFGPNEKLFF. V gene TRBV5-5 combines with J gene TRBJ1-4, with D unclear. Germline assignment: CDR1 SGHKS and CDR2 YYEKEE (reference sequence). This CDR3 is built from 13 residues. V was cut by 2 bases and J by 3 bases, with 5 bases left in between.

This clone has just one count. The chain employs TRBV7-6 and TRBJ1-6; D is unresolved. Between the trimmed V and J ends, which lost 2 bases and 6 bases, there was a span of 8 bases. There are 14 residues in the CDR3. Germline values: CDR1 SGHVS, CDR2 FNYEAQ. The CDR3: CASSLKSVNSPLHF. In nucleotides, the CDR3 is TGTGCCAGCAGCTTAAAGTCAGTTAATTCACCCCTCCACTTT.

This clone was found a few times. The chain employs TRBV7-9 and TRBJ1-2; 7 nucleotides match TRBD1. Germline CDR1 and CDR2: SEHNR and FQNEAQ (reference sequence). The CDR3 runs to 14 residues. V shed 5 bases and J 3 bases; nucleotides not matched to a gene: 6. The CDR3 coding sequence is TGTGCCAGCAGCCCCCAGGGGGTAGACTATGGCTACACCTTC. This translates into CASSPQGVDYGYTF.

This chain joins TRBV12-2 and TRBJ1-2; no check of the table's D call, TRBD1, against the DNA was made. TRBV12-2 is classified as a pseudogene. CDR3 length equals 15 residues. CDR3 DNA: TGTGCAAGTCGCTCAGGACCGGGACAGGGTTTGGGCTACACCTTC. Translation: CASRSGPGQGLGYTF.

The V and J genes are TRBV19 and TRBJ1-4; 9 bases map to TRBD1. The CDR3 length is 14 residues. The germline V gene has CDR1 LNHDA and CDR2 SQIVND (reference sequence). After removal of 5 bases from V and 6 bases from J, the junction contained 4 bases not matched to a gene. In DNA, the CDR3 is TGTGCCAGTAGTTTCACAGGGGGCCATGAAAAACTGTTTTTT. Its translation is CASSFTGGHEKLFF.

The V and J genes are TRBV6-5 and TRBJ2-1; 8 nucleotides match TRBD1. From germline, CDR1 is MNHEY and CDR2 SVGAGI. This CDR3 has 14 amino acids. With 5 bases clipped from V and 7 bases from J, the junction kept 7 bases outside the gene matches. The chain's CDR3 is CASSLRTGTNEQFF. CDR3 coding DNA: TGTGCCAGCAGTCTCCGGACAGGGACGAATGAGCAGTTCTTC.

The V gene is TRBV5-4, the J gene TRBJ1-2; no clear D gene. Trimming left V 5 bases short and J 2 bases short, with 10 bases between. The CDR3 is 13 residues long. Germline V gene sequence: CDR1 SGHNT, CDR2 YYREEE (reference sequence). The CDR3 sequence is CASSPDQNYGYTF. Here the CDR3 DNA reads TGTGCCAGCAGTCCCGACCAGAACTATGGCTACACCTTC.